The rows below give T cell receptor beta chains drawn from one sample of a study of cytomegalovirus exposure and HLA in healthy donors. The method was immunoSEQ multiplex PCR; TCRdb's version includes in-frame clones alone and lacks a portion of them. The sample consists of some 180,000 clones, just over 75% of them appearing once. Sequences were obtained from PBMCs. The receptors derive from a woman in her sixties in good health and CMV-seropositive. Each CDR3 is given with its conserved first and last residue. A D gene is named only where the DNA matches it firmly. A row's size may be missing; if present it is once, few, many or a size class.

d_call: -; clone_size: -; j_call: TRBJ1-1; v_call: TRBV9; cdr3_nt: TGTGCCAGCAGCGTAGCGTCTGTTTTGAACACTGAAGCTTTCTTT; cdr3_aa: CASSVASVLNTEAFF
d_call: -; clone_size: few; j_call: TRBJ2-2; v_call: TRBV30; cdr3_nt: TGTGCCCAAGAGGGGGATTACACCGGGGAGCTGTTTTTT; cdr3_aa: CAQEGDYTGELFF
d_call: -; clone_size: -; j_call: TRBJ2-5; v_call: TRBV7-9; cdr3_nt: TGTGCCAGCAGCCGAGACAAGACCCAGTACTTC; cdr3_aa: CASSRDKTQYF
d_call: -; clone_size: -; j_call: TRBJ1-1; v_call: TRBV5-1; cdr3_nt: TGCGCCAGCAGCGCTGACTCTGAAGCTTTCTTT; cdr3_aa: CASSADSEAFF
d_call: -; clone_size: -; j_call: TRBJ2-7; v_call: TRBV7-2; cdr3_nt: TGTGCCAGCAGCTTCAACTCCTACGAGCAGTACTTC; cdr3_aa: CASSFNSYEQYF
d_call: TRBD2; clone_size: few; j_call: TRBJ2-3; v_call: TRBV7-3; cdr3_nt: TGTGCCAGCAGCTTAACCGGGACTAGCGGGAGACAGGGCACAGATACGCAGTATTTT; cdr3_aa: CASSLTGTSGRQGTDTQYF
d_call: TRBD2; clone_size: -; j_call: TRBJ2-5; v_call: TRBV28; cdr3_nt: TGTGCCAGCAGTCCGGGGGGGCGGAGACAAGAGACCCAGTACTTC; cdr3_aa: CASSPGGRRQETQYF
d_call: -; clone_size: -; j_call: TRBJ1-1; v_call: TRBV6-1; cdr3_nt: TGTGCCAGCAGTGAGGGGCGGACAGCTTTCTTT; cdr3_aa: CASSEGRTAFF
d_call: -; clone_size: few; j_call: TRBJ1-1; v_call: TRBV5-8; cdr3_nt: TGTGCCAGCAGCTTTACGACATTCGAAGCTTTCTTT; cdr3_aa: CASSFTTFEAFF
d_call: TRBD1; clone_size: -; j_call: TRBJ2-3; v_call: TRBV4-2; cdr3_nt: TGTGCCAGCAGCCTCAGACAGGGGGGAGATACGCAGTATTTT; cdr3_aa: CASSLRQGGDTQYF
d_call: -; clone_size: -; j_call: TRBJ2-6; v_call: TRBV5-6; cdr3_nt: TGTGCCAGCAGCTCCCAGGCAGGTCTTCTATCTGGGGCCAACGTCCTGACTTTC; cdr3_aa: CASSSQAGLLSGANVLTF
d_call: TRBD1; clone_size: -; j_call: TRBJ2-7; v_call: TRBV9; cdr3_nt: TGTGCCAGCAGCGTCGAGACAGGGGCCTACGAGCAGTACTTC; cdr3_aa: CASSVETGAYEQYF
d_call: -; clone_size: -; j_call: TRBJ2-2; v_call: TRBV21-1; cdr3_nt: TGTGCCACCATAGGAAGGGGATTCACCGGGGAGCTGTTTTTT; cdr3_aa: CATIGRGFTGELFF
d_call: TRBD2; clone_size: few; j_call: TRBJ2-1; v_call: TRBV4-2; cdr3_nt: TGTGCCAGCAGCTTGCGTAGCGGGGGGATCCCCCTCAATGAGCAGTTCTTC; cdr3_aa: CASSLRSGGIPLNEQFF
d_call: TRBD1; clone_size: -; j_call: TRBJ2-7; v_call: TRBV5-1; cdr3_nt: TGCGCCAGCAGCTTGGCCGGGACAGCCCTCTACGAGCAGTACTTC; cdr3_aa: CASSLAGTALYEQYF
d_call: TRBD2; clone_size: -; j_call: TRBJ2-3; v_call: TRBV18; cdr3_nt: TGTGCCAGCTCGGCTCAAGGACTAGCGGGAGGCCTGGATACGCAGTATTTT; cdr3_aa: CASSAQGLAGGLDTQYF
d_call: TRBD2; clone_size: -; j_call: TRBJ2-7; v_call: TRBV7-8; cdr3_nt: TGTGCCAGCAGCCTAGCTAGCGGGGATACCTACGAGCAGTACTTC; cdr3_aa: CASSLASGDTYEQYF
d_call: -; clone_size: -; j_call: TRBJ1-3; v_call: TRBV30; cdr3_nt: TGTGCCTGGACCCCCCAGGGGACCAGCTCTGGAAACACCATATATTTT; cdr3_aa: CAWTPQGTSSGNTIYF
d_call: TRBD1; clone_size: -; j_call: TRBJ1-4; v_call: TRBV29-1; cdr3_nt: TGCAGCGTTGCCCATGGACAGGGGGTGAAAAAACTGTTTTTT; cdr3_aa: CSVAHGQGVKKLFF
d_call: -; clone_size: -; j_call: TRBJ2-7; v_call: TRBV9; cdr3_nt: TGTGCCAGCAGCGTAGGGGAAGGGGCTGTATACGAGCAGTACTTC; cdr3_aa: CASSVGEGAVYEQYF
d_call: -; clone_size: -; j_call: TRBJ2-3; v_call: TRBV5-1; cdr3_nt: TGCGCCAGCAGAATACAGTTATCCACAGATACGCAGTATTTT; cdr3_aa: CASRIQLSTDTQYF
d_call: TRBD1; clone_size: -; j_call: TRBJ1-2; v_call: TRBV28; cdr3_nt: TGTGCCGCCGAGGAACAGGGGGCGATTGGCTACACCTTC; cdr3_aa: CAAEEQGAIGYTF
d_call: TRBD2; clone_size: -; j_call: TRBJ2-1; v_call: TRBV28; cdr3_nt: TGTGCCAGCAGTTTAACGGCTAGCGGCGCCTCGGATGAGCAGTTCTTC; cdr3_aa: CASSLTASGASDEQFF
d_call: -; clone_size: -; j_call: TRBJ2-7; v_call: TRBV5-1; cdr3_nt: TGCGCCAGCAGTCGGGAGACTGGGGGATACGAGCAGTACTTC; cdr3_aa: CASSRETGGYEQYF
d_call: TRBD1; clone_size: -; j_call: TRBJ1-3; v_call: TRBV30; cdr3_nt: TGTGCCTGGAGAGCGACAGGGTCTGGAAACACCATATATTTT; cdr3_aa: CAWRATGSGNTIYF
d_call: TRBD2; clone_size: -; j_call: TRBJ2-2; v_call: TRBV4-2; cdr3_nt: TGTGCCAGCGACCAAGGGGTAGCGGGGATTGGCACCGGGGAGCTGTTTTTT; cdr3_aa: CASDQGVAGIGTGELFF
d_call: TRBD2; clone_size: -; j_call: TRBJ2-7; v_call: TRBV2; cdr3_nt: TGTGCCAGCAGGGGGGCATGGACAGAGAGCGGGAGGGTAAACGAGCAGTACTTC; cdr3_aa: CASRGAWTESGRVNEQYF
d_call: -; clone_size: -; j_call: TRBJ2-7; v_call: TRBV9; cdr3_nt: TGTGCCAGCAGCGTCACAGGGTACGAGCAGTACTTC; cdr3_aa: CASSVTGYEQYF
d_call: TRBD1; clone_size: -; j_call: TRBJ1-2; v_call: TRBV18; cdr3_nt: TGTGCCAGCTTCGAATATCTACAGGGGGCACAGGGCTACACCTTC; cdr3_aa: CASFEYLQGAQGYTF
d_call: -; clone_size: -; j_call: TRBJ1-4; v_call: TRBV29-1; cdr3_nt: TGCAGCGTCATCCGAGGCGTTAATGAAAAACTGTTTTTT; cdr3_aa: CSVIRGVNEKLFF
d_call: -; clone_size: -; j_call: TRBJ1-1; v_call: TRBV5-4; cdr3_nt: TGTGCCAGCAGCCCAGGGGCGTCCAGGGCAACTGAAGCTTTCTTT; cdr3_aa: CASSPGASRATEAFF
d_call: -; clone_size: -; j_call: TRBJ2-4; v_call: TRBV5-1; cdr3_nt: TGCACCAGCAGGCTTACCTCCATCGAGTCTCTAGCCAAAAACATTCAGTACTTC; cdr3_aa: CTSRLTSIESLAKNIQYF
d_call: TRBD1; clone_size: -; j_call: TRBJ1-1; v_call: TRBV18; cdr3_nt: TGTGCCAGCTCACCAGCGACAGGGGGGAACACTGAAGCTTTCTTT; cdr3_aa: CASSPATGGNTEAFF
d_call: -; clone_size: -; j_call: TRBJ2-1; v_call: TRBV4-1; cdr3_nt: TGCGCCAGCAGCCAATTTGGGGCCCACAATGAGCAGTTCTTC; cdr3_aa: CASSQFGAHNEQFF
d_call: -; clone_size: -; j_call: TRBJ1-1; v_call: TRBV2; cdr3_nt: TGTGCCAGCAGTGAGTCAGGGCAGGGGGCTTTCTTT; cdr3_aa: CASSESGQGAFF